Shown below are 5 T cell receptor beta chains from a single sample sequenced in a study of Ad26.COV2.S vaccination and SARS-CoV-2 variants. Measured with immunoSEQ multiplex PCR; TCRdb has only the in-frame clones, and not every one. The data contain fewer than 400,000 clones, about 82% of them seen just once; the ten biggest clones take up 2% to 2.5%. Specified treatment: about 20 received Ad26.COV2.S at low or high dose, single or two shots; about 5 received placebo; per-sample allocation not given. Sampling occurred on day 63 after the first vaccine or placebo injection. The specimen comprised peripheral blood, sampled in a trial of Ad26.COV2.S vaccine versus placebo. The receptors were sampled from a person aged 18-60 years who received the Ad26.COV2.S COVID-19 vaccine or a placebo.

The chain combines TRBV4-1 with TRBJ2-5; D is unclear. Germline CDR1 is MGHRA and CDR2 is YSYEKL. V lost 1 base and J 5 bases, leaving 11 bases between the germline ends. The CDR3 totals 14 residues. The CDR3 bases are TGCGCCAGCAGCCAAGTGAAGGGTTTGGAGACCCAGTACTTC. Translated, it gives CASSQVKGLETQYF.

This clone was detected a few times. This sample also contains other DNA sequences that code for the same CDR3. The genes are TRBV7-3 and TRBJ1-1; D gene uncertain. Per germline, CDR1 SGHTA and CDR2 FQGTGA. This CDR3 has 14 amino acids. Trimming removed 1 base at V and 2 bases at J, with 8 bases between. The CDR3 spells CASSLSPANTEAFF. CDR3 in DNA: TGTGCCAGCAGCTTAAGTCCAGCTAACACTGAAGCTTTCTTT.

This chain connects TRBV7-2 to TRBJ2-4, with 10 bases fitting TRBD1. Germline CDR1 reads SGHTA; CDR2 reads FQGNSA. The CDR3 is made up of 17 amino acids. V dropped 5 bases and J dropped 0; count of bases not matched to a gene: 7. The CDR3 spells CASSLGQGVLAKNIQYF. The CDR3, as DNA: TGTGCCAGCAGCCTTGGACAGGGGGTTCTAGCCAAAAACATTCAGTACTTC.

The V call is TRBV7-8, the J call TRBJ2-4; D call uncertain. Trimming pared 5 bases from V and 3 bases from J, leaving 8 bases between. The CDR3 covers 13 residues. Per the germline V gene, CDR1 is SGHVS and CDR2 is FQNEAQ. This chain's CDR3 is CASSGGGKNIQYF. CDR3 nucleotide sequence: TGTGCCAGCAGCGGCGGTGGCAAAAACATTCAGTACTTC.

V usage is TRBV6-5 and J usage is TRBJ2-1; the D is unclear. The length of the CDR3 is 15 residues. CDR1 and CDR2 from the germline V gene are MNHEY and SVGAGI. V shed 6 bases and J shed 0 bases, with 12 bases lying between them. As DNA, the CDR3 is TGTGCCAGCAGCCCGACCCTTAGCTCCTACAATGAGCAGTTCTTC. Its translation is CASSPTLSSYNEQFF.